This T cell receptor (beta chain) was recorded in a study of cytomegalovirus exposure and HLA in healthy donors. This PCR relied on a set of 60 Vbeta primers and 13 Jbeta primers. The protocol was immunoSEQ multiplex PCR, while the TCRdb copy is restricted to in-frame clones and leaves out a portion. The sample records some 130,000 clones, approximately 85% being singletons. Trimming at V came to 6 bases and at J to 1 base, leaving 5 bases not matched to a gene. CDR3 length: 14 residues. CDR1 and CDR2 from the germline V gene are ENHRY and SYGVKD. This clone was detected once. Its antigen is undetermined. Study outcomes and limitations: From TCR beta sequences, most subjects' HLA-A and HLA-B alleles were reportedly predicted accurately. Reports showed the classifier diagnosing cytomegalovirus status with high specificity and sensitivity. Reportedly, fewer N-insertions than the roughly 600-donor mean appeared in an Asian-associated ancestry cluster in a later analysis. In an earlier analysis, productive rearrangement rates for most beta V segments clustered near 87% or 30%.

The chain couples TRBV10-3 to TRBJ1-1; 7 nucleotides line up with TRBD1. Material for sequencing was PBMCs. This sequence originates from a woman in her 30s in good health and CMV-seropositive. The CDR3: CAISPGQPNTEAFF. For the CDR3, the DNA is TGTGCCATCAGCCCGGGACAGCCGAACACTGAAGCTTTCTTT.